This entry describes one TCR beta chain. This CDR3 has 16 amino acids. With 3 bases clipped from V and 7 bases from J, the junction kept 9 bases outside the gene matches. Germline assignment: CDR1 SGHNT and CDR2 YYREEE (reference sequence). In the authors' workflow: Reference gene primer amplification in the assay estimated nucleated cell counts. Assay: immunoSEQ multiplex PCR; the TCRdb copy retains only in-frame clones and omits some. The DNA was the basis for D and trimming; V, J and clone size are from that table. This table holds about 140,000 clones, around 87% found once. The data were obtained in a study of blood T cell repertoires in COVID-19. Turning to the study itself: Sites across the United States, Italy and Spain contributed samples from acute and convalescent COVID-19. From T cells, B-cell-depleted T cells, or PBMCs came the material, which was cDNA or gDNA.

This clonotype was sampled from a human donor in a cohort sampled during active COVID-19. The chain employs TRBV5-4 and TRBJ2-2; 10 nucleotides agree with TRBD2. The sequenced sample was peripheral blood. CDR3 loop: CASSSGLATQHGELFF. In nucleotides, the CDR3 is TGTGCCAGCAGCTCGGGACTAGCGACCCAACACGGGGAGCTGTTTTTT.